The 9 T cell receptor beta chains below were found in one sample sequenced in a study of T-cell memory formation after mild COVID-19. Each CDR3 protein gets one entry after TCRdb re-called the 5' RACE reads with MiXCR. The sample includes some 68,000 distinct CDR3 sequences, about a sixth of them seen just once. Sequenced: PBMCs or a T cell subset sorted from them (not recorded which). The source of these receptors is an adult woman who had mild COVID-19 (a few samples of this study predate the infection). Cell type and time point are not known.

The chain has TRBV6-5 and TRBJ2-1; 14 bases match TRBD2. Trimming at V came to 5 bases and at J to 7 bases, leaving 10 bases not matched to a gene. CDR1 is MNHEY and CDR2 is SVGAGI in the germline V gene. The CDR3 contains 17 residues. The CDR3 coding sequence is TGTGCCAGCAGTCACCGGACTAGCGGGGGGCTATGGAATGAGCAGTTCTTC. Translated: CASSHRTSGGLWNEQFF.

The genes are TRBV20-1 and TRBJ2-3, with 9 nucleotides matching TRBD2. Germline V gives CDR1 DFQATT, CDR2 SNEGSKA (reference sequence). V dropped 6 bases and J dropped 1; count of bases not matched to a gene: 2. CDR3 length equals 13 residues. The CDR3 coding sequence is TGCAGTGCCGTAGCGGGGGGCACAGATACGCAGTATTTT. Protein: CSAVAGGTDTQYF.

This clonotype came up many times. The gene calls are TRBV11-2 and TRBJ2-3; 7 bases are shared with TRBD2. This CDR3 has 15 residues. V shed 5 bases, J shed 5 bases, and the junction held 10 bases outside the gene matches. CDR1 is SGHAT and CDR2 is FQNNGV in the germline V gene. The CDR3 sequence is CASSPLAEWGDTQYF. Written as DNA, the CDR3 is TGTGCCAGCAGCCCGCTAGCGGAATGGGGAGATACGCAGTATTTT.

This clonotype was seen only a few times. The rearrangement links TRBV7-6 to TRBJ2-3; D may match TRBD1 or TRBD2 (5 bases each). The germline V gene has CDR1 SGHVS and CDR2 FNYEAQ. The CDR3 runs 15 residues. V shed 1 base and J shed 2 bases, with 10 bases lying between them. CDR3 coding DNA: TGTGCCAGCAGCTTAGAACGGGACGCCACAGATACGCAGTATTTT. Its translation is CASSLERDATDTQYF.

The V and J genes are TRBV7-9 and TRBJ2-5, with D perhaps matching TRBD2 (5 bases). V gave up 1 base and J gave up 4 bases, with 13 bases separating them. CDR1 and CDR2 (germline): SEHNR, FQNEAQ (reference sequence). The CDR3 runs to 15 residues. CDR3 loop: CASSLEDSPGETQYF. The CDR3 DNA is TGTGCCAGCAGCTTAGAGGACTCCCCGGGAGAGACCCAGTACTTC. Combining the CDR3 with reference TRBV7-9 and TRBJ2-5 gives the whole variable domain DTGVSQNPRHKITKRGQNVTFRCDPISEHNRLYWYRQTLGQGPEFLTYFQNEAQLEKSRLLSDRFSAERPKGSFSTLEIQRTEQGDSAMYLCASSLEDSPGETQYFGPGTRLLVL.

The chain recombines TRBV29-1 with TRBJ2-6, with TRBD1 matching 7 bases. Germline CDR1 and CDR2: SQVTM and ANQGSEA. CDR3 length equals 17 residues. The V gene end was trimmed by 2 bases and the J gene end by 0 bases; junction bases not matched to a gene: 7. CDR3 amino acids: CSVEKWDSVSGANVLTF. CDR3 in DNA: TGCAGCGTTGAAAAGTGGGACAGCGTCTCTGGGGCCAACGTCCTGACTTTC. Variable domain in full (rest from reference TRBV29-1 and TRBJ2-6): SAVISQKPSRDICQRGTSLTIQCQVDSQVTMMFWYRQQPGQSLTLIATANQGSEATYESGFVIDKFPISRPNLTFSTLTVSNMSPEDSSIYLCSVEKWDSVSGANVLTFGAGSRLTVL.

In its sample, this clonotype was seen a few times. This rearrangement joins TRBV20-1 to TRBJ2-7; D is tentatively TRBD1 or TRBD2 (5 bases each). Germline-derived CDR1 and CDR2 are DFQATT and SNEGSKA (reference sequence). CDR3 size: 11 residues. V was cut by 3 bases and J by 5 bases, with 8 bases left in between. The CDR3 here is CSASRGHEQYF. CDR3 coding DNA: TGCAGTGCTAGCCGGGGCCACGAGCAGTACTTC.

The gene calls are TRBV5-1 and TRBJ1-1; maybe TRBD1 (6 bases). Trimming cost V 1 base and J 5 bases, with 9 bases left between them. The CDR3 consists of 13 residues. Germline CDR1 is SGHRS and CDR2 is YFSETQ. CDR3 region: CASSLPGDTEAFF. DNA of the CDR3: TGCGCCAGCAGCTTGCCAGGGGATACTGAAGCTTTCTTT.

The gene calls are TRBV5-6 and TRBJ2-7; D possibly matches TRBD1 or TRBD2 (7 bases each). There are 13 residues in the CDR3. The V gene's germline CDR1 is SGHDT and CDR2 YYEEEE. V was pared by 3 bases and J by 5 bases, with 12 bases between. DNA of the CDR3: TGTGCCAGCAGCTCACAGGGGACTAACGAGCAGTACTTC. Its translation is CASSSQGTNEQYF. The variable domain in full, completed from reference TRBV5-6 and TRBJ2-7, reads DAGVTQSPTHLIKTRGQQVTLRCSPKSGHDTVSWYQQALGQGPQFIFQYYEEEERQRGNFPDRFSGHQFPNYSSELNVNALLLGDSALYLCASSSQGTNEQYFGPGTRLTVT.